Detailed here is one TCR beta chain. Its specificity is unknown. This CDR3 has 13 amino acids. Trimming removed 8 bases from V and 4 bases from J, with 14 bases in between. Germline V CDR1 and CDR2: ENHRY, SYGVKD. This sample is drawn from a study of a mutant IDH1 vaccine in newly diagnosed glioma. Across the whole study: Those enrolled had earlier been treated with radiotherapy, temozolomide, or both, mostly both.

Noted time point: week 35, safety follow-up. One vaccine dose held 300 ug of mutant IDH1 20-mer peptide and came with topical imiquimod. Sequencing was performed with immunoSEQ multiplex PCR; in TCRdb, only in-frame clones are kept and a portion is missing. The sample carries some 31,000 clones, roughly 79% recorded once. The sequencing used PBMCs, collected from a glioma patient whose treatment included an IDH1 peptide vaccine. This sequence was found in a woman aged 30 to 39 with glioma. Some clones in this sample may be carry-over from other donors' samples. The chain combines TRBV10-3 with TRBJ1-2; D perhaps matches TRBD1 (5 bases). For the CDR3, the DNA is TGTGCCATCGGGGCCACAGGAGGCTATGGCTACACCTTC. This codes for CAIGATGGYGYTF.